The source of this T cell receptor (beta chain) is a study of human T cells and chemical hapten exposure. Study summary: Patients, a majority of them female, were diagnosed with alopecia areata, totalis or universalis. Study-wide findings and caveats: Counts of TCRs above 1 in 1000 frequency stayed unchanged with DPC sensitization. Counts of expanded TCRs at PT1 were positively correlated with patch test score.

Described time point: patch test 1, 2 weeks after DPC sensitization. Indicated treatment: therapeutic diphenylcyclopropenone sensitization with weekly scalp DPC. This clonotype was found a few times. Its specificity is not known. Using its own MiXCR run on the RACE reads, TCRdb lists one record per CDR3 protein. The sample shows roughly 200,000 distinct CDR3 sequences, around 22% of them seen only once. The CDR3 sequence is 15 residues long. Trimming took 0 bases from V and 6 from J; bases not matched to a gene: 6. Germline CDR1 and CDR2: ENHRY and SYGVKD. Sample: whole blood, taken in connection with sensitization to the hapten diphenylcyclopropenone (DPC). The rearrangement joins TRBV10-3 to TRBJ2-7; 9 bases are a match to TRBD2. The sequence was obtained from a woman between 50 and 59 years old with alopecia areata. Some clones in this sample may be carry-over from other donors' samples. CDR3 protein: CAISESAGGSSEQYF. As DNA, the CDR3 is TGTGCCATCAGTGAGTCGGCGGGAGGGTCGAGCGAGCAGTACTTC.